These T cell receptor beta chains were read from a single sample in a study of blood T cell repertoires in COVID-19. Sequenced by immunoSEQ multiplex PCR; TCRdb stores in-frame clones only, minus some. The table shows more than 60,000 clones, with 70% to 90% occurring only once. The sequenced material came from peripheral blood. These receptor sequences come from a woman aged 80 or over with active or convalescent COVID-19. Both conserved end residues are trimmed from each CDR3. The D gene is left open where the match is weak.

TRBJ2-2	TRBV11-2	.	ASSFTVYGELF
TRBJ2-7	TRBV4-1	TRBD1	ASSQERDSSYEQY
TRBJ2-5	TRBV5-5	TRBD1	ASSLFRGQETQY
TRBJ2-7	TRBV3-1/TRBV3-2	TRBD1	ATSQESGTGGGYEQY
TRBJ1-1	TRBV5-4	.	ASSFSGTPNTEAF
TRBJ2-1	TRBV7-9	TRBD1	ASSLGQGSYNEQF
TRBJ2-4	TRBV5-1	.	ASSLAGVGGPIQY
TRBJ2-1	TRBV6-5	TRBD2	ASSRVAGAGEQF
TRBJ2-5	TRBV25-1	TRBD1	ASSARQGAAGAGETQY
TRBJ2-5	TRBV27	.	ASSKRDRETQY
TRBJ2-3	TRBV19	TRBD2	ASSPGLAQDTQY
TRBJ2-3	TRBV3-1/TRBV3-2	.	ASSQVSETTQY
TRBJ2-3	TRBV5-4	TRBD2	ASSLRTSGVDTQY
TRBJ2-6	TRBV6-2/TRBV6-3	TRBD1	ASSYRGGQGANVLT
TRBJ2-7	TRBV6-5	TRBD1	ASSGTGGRRYEQY
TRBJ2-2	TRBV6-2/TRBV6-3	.	ASSKGELNTGELF
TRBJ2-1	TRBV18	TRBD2	ASSFPVGGAADEQF
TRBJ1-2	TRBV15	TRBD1	ATSSHRDRGYGYT
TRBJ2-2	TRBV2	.	ASSDRGGAGELF
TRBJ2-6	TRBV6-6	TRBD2	ASSRLAGSSGANVLT
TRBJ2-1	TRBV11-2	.	ASSSPQGLRNEQF
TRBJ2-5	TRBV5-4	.	ASSLRAGQETQY
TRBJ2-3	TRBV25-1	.	ASRRELYTDTQY
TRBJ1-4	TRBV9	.	ASSLRPRGNEKLF
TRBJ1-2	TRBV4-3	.	ASSRFAGDYGYT
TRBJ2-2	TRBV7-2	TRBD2	ASSKGLAGTGELF
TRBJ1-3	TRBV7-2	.	ASSGDSFSGNTIY
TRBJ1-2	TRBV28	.	ASSLVPGARYGYT
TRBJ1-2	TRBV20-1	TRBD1	SARDRSYT
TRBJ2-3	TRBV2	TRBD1	ATQWVRQGSTDTQY
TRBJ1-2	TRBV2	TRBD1	ASRPGTVYYGYT
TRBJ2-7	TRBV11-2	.	ASSSLRGGFSYEQY
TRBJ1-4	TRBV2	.	ASSRGPVEKLF
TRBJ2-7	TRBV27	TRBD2	ASSPTPTSGKLEQY
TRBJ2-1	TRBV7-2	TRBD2	ASSFSGRGYNEQF
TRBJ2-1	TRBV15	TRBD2	ATSRDFGLAGTISYNEQF
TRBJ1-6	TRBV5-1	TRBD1	ASSLAGGPGGTLH
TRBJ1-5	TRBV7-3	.	ASSFARDQPQH
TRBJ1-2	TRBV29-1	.	SVSNRDGYGYT
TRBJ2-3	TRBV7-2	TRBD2	ASSLAVGLAGAYTDTQY
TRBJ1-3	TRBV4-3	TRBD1	ASSQEPGQGGYFSGNTIY
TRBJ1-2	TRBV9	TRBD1	ASSINRGSQDGYT
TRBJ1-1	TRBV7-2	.	ASSLAWTQVTEAF
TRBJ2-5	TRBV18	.	ASSPGGETQY
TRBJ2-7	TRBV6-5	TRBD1	ASTGQRYEQY
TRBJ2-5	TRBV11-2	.	ASSFGDGRGETQY
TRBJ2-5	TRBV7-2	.	ASSLMGGGLQETQY
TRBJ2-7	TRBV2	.	ASSEGSYGVYEQY
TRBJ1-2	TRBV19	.	ASSIGGNYGYT
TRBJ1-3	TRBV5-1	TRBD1	ASSPLYGTASGNTIY
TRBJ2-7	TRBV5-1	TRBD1	ASSLKPGQDSSYEQY
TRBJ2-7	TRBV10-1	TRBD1	ASSLGGSSGEQY
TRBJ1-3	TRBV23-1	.	ASCRRQGTATGSSGNTIY
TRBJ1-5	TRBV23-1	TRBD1	ASTARGHGQPQH
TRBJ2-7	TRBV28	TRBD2	ATRRGGDYEQY